This TCR beta chain was sequenced in a study of neoadjuvant nivolumab and ipilimumab in lung cancer. This clone has just one count. Sequencing used immunoSEQ multiplex PCR; TCRdb keeps in-frame clones, though not all of them. The sample carries about 25,000 clones, 80% to 85% recorded once. V lost 2 bases and J 1 base, leaving 9 bases between the germline ends. Germline assignment: CDR1 SGHRS and CDR2 YFSETQ. This CDR3 is built from 15 residues. This sample comprised tumor tissue, obtained after neoadjuvant nivolumab, alone or with ipilimumab, at or shortly before surgery. This receptor was taken from an adult with non-small cell lung cancer. The chain uses TRBV5-1 and TRBJ2-2; D is possibly TRBD1 (6 bases). The CDR3 region has the DNA TGCGCCAGCAGCTTCGACAGGCTGAACACCGGGGAGCTGTTTTTT. It yields the protein CASSFDRLNTGELFF.